These 11 T cell receptor beta chains came from one sample sequenced in a study of beta chain features in type 1 diabetes. Whole-study findings and limits: Shortening that was moderate but significant affected the TCRB CDR3s of Type 1 diabetes patients in all four CD4+ subsets.

Their antigen targets remain unknown. Expressed TCRB transcripts got sequenced, as all isolated RNA was reverse transcribed. Assay: immunoSEQ multiplex PCR; the TCRdb copy retains only in-frame clones and omits some. Of about 340,000 clones in the sample, roughly 8.8% are singletons; the top ten hold about 1%. The sequenced material came from central memory CD4+ T cells from blood. The source is a man aged 25 to 45 with type 1 diabetes.

Remarks on this clone: Other DNA sequences within the sample encode an identical CDR3. The chain couples TRBV7-2 to TRBJ2-7; D remains ambiguous. The CDR3 spans 11 residues. V was clipped by 0 bases and J by 6 bases, with 3 bases between them. Looked up from germline, CDR1 is SGHTA and CDR2 is FQGNSA. In DNA, the CDR3 is TGTGCCAGCAGCTTAGCCGCCGAGCAGTACTTC. Encoded protein: CASSLAAEQYF.

This clone showed up many times. The chain links TRBV10-3 to TRBJ2-1; tentatively, D is TRBD1 (5 bases). Per the germline V gene, CDR1 is ENHRY and CDR2 is SYGVKD. V was cut by 0 bases and J by 7 bases, with 19 bases left in between. The CDR3 totals 17 residues. CDR3 sequence: CAISESSGQHAWNEQFF. CDR3 in DNA: TGTGCCATCAGTGAGTCGTCAGGACAACACGCTTGGAATGAGCAGTTCTTC.

This chain uses TRBV6-6 with TRBJ2-7; TRBD2 might be the D (6 bases). The CDR3 runs to 11 residues. Between the trimmed V and J ends, which lost 6 bases and 6 bases, there was a span of 9 bases. CDR1 and CDR2 from the germline V gene are MNHNY and SVGAGI (reference sequence). CDR3 bases: TGTGCCAGCAGGCGGGGAGGCGAGCAGTACTTC. It codes for CASRRGGEQYF.

This clone showed up many times. CDR3 sequence (DNA): TGTGCCAGCAGCGGGTCCGGGACAGGGAATGAAAAACTGTTTTTT. This translates into CASSGSGTGNEKLFF. V gene TRBV9 combines with J gene TRBJ1-4; 9 bases agree with TRBD1. The CDR3 has 15 residues. The V gene's germline CDR1 is SGDLS and CDR2 YYNGEE. The ends lost 3 bases at V and 5 bases at J; junction bases unmatched: 5.

The chain is built from TRBV6-5 and TRBJ2-2, with D perhaps matching TRBD1 (5 bases). This CDR3 is 14 amino acids long. The V end was cut by 2 bases, the J end by 3 bases, with 7 bases between. CDR1 is MNHEY and CDR2 is SVGAGI in the germline V gene. CDR3 amino acids: CASSYRQYTGELFF. CDR3 sequence (DNA): TGTGCCAGCAGTTACCGACAGTACACCGGGGAGCTGTTTTTT.

This clone was seen repeatedly, ten times or more. The rearrangement links TRBV7-9 to TRBJ2-6; 7 bases match TRBD1. V lost 1 base and J lost 0; bases outside the gene matches: 9. The germline V gene encodes CDR1 SEHNR and CDR2 FQNEAQ (reference sequence). This CDR3 has 19 amino acids. The CDR3 loop reads CASSLGLHRGRSGANVLTF. The CDR3 DNA sequence: TGTGCCAGCAGCTTAGGTCTCCACAGGGGACGCTCTGGGGCCAACGTCCTGACTTTC.

This clone has only a few counts. The chain carries TRBV5-1 and TRBJ2-1, with a tentative D call TRBD2 (6 bases). Trimming took off 0 bases at V and 10 bases at J, with 14 bases between the two ends. Germline CDR1 and CDR2: SGHRS and YFSETQ. The CDR3 length is 14 residues. CDR3 loop: CASSLEWGTPEQFF. The CDR3 DNA follows: TGCGCCAGCAGCTTGGAATGGGGGACTCCCGAGCAGTTCTTC. Complete variable domain (other parts from reference TRBV5-1 and TRBJ2-1): KAGVTQTPRYLIKTRGQQVTLSCSPISGHRSVSWYQQTPGQGLQFLFEYFSETQRNKGNFPGRFSGRQFSNSRSEMNVSTLELGDSALYLCASSLEWGTPEQFFGPGTRLTVL.

This chain connects TRBV2 to TRBJ1-5, with D tentatively TRBD1 (6 bases). The length of the CDR3 is 13 residues. Trimming removed 10 bases at V and 4 bases at J, with 14 bases between. The germline V gene encodes CDR1 SNHLY and CDR2 FYNNEI. CDR3 coding DNA: TGTGCCACTTCGAAGGACAGTAATCAGCCCCAGCATTTT. It encodes CATSKDSNQPQHF. Based on the CDR3 plus reference TRBV2 and TRBJ1-5, the full variable domain is EPEVTQTPSHQVTQMGQEVILRCVPISNHLYFYWYRQILGQKVEFLVSFYNNEISEKSEIFDDQFSVERPDGSNFTLKIRSTKLEDSAMYFCATSKDSNQPQHFGDGTRLSIL.

The V and J genes are TRBV19 and TRBJ1-5; D ambiguous. Germline V lookup: CDR1 LNHDA, CDR2 SQIVND (reference sequence). This CDR3 is 13 amino acids long. The V end was cut by 6 bases, the J end by 1 base, with 7 bases between. The CDR3 here is CASSTWSNQPQHF. The DNA for the CDR3 is TGTGCCAGTAGCACCTGGAGCAATCAGCCCCAGCATTTT. The full variable domain, rest sourced from reference TRBV19 and TRBJ1-5, is DGGITQSPKYLFRKEGQNVTLSCEQNLNHDAMYWYRQDPGQGLRLIYYSQIVNDFQKGDIAEGYSVSREKKESFPLTVTSAQKNPTAFYLCASSTWSNQPQHFGDGTRLSIL.

This clone was counted only a few times. This chain uses TRBV30 with TRBJ1-2; possibly TRBD1 for D (5 bases). V was shortened by 1 base and J by 8 bases, with 17 bases between the two germline ends. The CDR3 consists of 14 residues. Germline CDR1 reads GTSNPN; CDR2 reads SVGIG (reference sequence). The CDR3 bases are TGTGCCTGGAGTGGGTCCGACAGCCTCCGGGGCTACACCTTC. Amino acid sequence: CAWSGSDSLRGYTF.

This clone was seen a handful of times. V and J are TRBV29-1 and TRBJ2-7; D is tentatively TRBD1 or TRBD2 (5 bases each). This CDR3 spans 13 amino acids. Trimming shortened V by 1 base and J by 6 bases, and 13 bases separated the two germline ends. Looked up from germline, CDR1 is SQVTM and CDR2 is ANQGSEA. CDR3 nucleotides: TGCAGCGTTGAAGGGGGGATCGTAGCCGAGCAGTACTTC. The encoded protein is CSVEGGIVAEQYF.